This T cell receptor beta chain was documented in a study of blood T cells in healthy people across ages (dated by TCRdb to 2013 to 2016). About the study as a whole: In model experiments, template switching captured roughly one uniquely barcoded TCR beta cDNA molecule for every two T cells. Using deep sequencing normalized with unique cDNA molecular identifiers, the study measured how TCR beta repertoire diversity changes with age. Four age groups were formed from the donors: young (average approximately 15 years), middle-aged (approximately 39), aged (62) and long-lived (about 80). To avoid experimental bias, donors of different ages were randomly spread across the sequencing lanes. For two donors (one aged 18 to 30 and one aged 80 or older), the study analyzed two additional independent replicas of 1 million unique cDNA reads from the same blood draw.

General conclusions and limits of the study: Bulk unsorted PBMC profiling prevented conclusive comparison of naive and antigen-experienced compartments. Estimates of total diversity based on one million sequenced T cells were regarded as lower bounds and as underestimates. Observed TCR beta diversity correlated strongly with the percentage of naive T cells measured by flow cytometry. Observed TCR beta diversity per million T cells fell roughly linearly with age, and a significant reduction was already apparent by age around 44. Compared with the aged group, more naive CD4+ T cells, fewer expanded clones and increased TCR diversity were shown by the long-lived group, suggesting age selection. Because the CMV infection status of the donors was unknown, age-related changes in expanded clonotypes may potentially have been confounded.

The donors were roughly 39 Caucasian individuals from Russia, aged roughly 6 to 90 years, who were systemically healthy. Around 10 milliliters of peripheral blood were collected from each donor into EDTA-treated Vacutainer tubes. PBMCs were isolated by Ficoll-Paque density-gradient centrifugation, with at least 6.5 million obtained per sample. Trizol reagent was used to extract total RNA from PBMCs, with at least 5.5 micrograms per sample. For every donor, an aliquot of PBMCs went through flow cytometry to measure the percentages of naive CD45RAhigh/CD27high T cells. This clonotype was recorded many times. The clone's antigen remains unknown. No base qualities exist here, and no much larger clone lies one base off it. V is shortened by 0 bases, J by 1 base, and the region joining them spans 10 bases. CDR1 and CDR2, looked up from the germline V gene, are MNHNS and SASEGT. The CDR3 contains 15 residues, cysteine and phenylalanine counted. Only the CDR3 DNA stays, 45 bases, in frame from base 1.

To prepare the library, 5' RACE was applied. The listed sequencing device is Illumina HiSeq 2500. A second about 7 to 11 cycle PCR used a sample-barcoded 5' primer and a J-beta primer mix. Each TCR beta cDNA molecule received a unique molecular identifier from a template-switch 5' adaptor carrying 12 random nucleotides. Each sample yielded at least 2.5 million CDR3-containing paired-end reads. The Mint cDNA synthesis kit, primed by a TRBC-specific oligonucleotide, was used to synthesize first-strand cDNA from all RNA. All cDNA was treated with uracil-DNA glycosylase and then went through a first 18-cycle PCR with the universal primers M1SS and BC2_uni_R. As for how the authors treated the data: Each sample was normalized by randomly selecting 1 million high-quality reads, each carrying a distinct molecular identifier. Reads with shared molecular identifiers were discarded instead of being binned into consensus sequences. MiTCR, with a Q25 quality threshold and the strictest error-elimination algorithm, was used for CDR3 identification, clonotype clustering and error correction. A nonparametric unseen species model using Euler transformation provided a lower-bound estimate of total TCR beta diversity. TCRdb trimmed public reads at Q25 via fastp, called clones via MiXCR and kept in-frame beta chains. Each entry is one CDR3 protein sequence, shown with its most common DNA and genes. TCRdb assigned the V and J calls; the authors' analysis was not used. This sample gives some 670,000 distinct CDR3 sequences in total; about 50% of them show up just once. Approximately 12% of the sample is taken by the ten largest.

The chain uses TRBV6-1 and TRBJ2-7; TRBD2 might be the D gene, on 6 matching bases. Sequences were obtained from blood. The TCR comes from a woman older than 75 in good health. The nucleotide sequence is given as TGTGCCAGCAGTGAAGCGGTCGGGGGTTCCTACGAGCAGTACTTC. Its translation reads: CASSEAVGGSYEQYF.